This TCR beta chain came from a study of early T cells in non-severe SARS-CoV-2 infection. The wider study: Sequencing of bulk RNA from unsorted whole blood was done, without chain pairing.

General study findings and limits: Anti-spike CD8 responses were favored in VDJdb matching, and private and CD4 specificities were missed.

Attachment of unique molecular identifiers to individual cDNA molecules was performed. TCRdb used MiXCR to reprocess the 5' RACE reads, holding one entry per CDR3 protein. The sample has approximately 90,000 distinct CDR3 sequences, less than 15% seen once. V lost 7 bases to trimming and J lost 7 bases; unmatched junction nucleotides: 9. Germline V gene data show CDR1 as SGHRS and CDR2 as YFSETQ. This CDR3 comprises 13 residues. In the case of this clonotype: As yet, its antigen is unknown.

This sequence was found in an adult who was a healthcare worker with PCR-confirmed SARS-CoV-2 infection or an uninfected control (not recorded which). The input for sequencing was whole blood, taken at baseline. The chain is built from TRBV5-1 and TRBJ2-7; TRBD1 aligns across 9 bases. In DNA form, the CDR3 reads TGCGCCAGCTCCCCGGACAGGGGTAGGGAGCAGTACTTC. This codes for CASSPDRGREQYF.